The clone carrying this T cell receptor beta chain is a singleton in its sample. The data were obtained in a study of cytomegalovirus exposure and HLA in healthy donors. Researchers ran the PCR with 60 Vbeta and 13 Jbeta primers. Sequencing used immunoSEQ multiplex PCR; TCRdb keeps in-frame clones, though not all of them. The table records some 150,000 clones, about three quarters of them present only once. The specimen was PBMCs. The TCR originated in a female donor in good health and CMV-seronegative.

DNA of the CDR3: TGTGCCATCAGTGAGTCGTCTAGCGGGAGTTCCGAGCAGTACTTC. Its protein product is CAISESSSGSSEQYF. V and J are TRBV10-3 and TRBJ2-5, with 10 bases matching TRBD2. The J call is uncertain, as TRBJ2-7 better fits the DNA end. The CDR3 has 15 amino acids. Germline CDR1 ENHRY, CDR2 SYGVKD.